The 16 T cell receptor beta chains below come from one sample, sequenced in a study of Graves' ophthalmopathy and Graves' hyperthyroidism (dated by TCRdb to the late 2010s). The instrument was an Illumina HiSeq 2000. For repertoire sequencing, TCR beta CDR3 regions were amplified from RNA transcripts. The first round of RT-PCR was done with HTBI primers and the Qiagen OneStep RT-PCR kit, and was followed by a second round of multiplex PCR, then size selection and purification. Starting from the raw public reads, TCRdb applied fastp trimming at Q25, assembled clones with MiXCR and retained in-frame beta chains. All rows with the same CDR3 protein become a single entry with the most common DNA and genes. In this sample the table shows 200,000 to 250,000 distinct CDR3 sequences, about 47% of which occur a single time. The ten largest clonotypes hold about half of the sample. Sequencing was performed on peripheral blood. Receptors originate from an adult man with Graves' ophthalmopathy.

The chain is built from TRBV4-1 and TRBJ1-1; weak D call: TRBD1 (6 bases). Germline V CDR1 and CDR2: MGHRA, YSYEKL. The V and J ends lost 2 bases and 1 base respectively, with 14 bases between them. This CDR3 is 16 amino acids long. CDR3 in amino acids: CASSQPRQETNTEAFF. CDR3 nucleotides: TGCGCCAGCAGCCAACCAAGACAGGAGACGAACACTGAAGCTTTCTTT.

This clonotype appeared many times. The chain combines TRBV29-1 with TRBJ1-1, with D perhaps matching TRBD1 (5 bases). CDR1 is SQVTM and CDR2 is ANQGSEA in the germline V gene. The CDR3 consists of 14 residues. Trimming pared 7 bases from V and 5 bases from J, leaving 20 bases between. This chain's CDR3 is CSAGSPGGGTEAFF. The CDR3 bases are TGCAGCGCTGGGTCTCCGGGGGGAGGGACTGAAGCTTTCTTT.

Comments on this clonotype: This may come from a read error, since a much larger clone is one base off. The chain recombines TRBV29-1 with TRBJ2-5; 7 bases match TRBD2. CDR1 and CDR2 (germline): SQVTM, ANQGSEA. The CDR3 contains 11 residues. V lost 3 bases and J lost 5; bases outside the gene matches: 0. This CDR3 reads CSVEGGETQYF. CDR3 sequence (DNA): TGCAGCGTTGAGGGGGGGGAGACCCAGTACTTC.

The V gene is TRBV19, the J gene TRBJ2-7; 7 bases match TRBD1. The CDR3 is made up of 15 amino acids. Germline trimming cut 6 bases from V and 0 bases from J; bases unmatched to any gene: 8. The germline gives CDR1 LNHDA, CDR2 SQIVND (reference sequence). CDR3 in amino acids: CASRWRQGSSYEQYF. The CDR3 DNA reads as TGTGCCAGTAGATGGAGACAGGGAAGCTCCTACGAGCAGTACTTC.

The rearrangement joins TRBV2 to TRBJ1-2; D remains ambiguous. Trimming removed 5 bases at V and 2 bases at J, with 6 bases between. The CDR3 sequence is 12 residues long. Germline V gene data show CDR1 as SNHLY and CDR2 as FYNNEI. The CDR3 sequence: CASSRGNYGYTF. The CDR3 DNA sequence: TGTGCCAGCAGTCGGGGAAACTATGGCTACACCTTC.

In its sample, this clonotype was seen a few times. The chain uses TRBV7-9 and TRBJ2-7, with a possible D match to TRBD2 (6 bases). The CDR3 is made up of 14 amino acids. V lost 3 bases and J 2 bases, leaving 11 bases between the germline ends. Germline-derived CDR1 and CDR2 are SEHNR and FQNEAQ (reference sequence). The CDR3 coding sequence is TGTGCCAGCAGCTTTCGCGGGACCCCCTACGAGCAGTACTTC. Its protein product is CASSFRGTPYEQYF. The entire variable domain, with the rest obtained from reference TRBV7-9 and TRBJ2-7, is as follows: DTGVSQNPRHKITKRGQNVTFRCDPISEHNRLYWYRQTLGQGPEFLTYFQNEAQLEKSRLLSDRFSAERPKGSFSTLEIQRTEQGDSAMYLCASSFRGTPYEQYFGPGTRLTVT.

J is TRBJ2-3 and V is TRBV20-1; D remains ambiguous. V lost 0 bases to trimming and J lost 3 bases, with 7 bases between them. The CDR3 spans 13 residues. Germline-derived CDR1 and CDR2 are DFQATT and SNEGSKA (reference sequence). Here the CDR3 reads CSAREVVTDTQYF. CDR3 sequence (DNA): TGCAGTGCTAGAGAAGTGGTGACAGATACGCAGTATTTT.

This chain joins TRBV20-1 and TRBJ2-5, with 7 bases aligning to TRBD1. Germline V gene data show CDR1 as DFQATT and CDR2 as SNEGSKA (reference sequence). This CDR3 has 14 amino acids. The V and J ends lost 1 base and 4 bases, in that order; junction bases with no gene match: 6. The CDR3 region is CSARVPQGRETQYF. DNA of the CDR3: TGCAGTGCTAGAGTTCCACAGGGGAGAGAGACCCAGTACTTC.

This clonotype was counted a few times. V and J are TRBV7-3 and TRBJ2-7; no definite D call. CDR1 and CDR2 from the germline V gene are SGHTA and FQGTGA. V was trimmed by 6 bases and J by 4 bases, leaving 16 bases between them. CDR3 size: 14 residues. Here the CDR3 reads CASSHRRTGYEQYF. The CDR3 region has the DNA TGTGCCAGCAGTCACCGTCGAACGGGTTACGAGCAGTACTTC.

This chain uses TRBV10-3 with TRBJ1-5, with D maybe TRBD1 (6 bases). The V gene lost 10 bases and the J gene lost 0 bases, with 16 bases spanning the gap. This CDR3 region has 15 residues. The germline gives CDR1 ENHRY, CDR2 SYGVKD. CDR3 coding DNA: TGTGCCAGCTCACCCCTGGACAGTAGCAATCAGCCCCAGCATTTT. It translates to CASSPLDSSNQPQHF.

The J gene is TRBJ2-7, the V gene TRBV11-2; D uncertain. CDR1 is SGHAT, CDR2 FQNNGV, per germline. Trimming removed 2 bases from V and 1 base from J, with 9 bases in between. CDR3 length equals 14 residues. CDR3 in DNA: TGTGCCAGCAGCTTAATAAGGCTTTCCTACGAGCAGTACTTC. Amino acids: CASSLIRLSYEQYF.

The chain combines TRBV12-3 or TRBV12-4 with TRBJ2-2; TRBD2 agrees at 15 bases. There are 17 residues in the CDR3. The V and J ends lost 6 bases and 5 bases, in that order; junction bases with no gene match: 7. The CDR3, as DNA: TGTGCCAGCAGCCCGGGACTAGCGGGAGGTTCAACCGGGGAGCTGTTTTTT. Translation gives CASSPGLAGGSTGELFF.

CDR3 in amino acids: CASSIASAGSFTGELFF. CDR3 DNA sequence: TGTGCCAGTAGTATTGCTAGCGCAGGGAGTTTCACCGGGGAGCTGTTTTTT. The gene calls are TRBV19 and TRBJ2-2; D is possibly TRBD2 (6 bases). The germline gives CDR1 LNHDA, CDR2 SQIVND (reference sequence). This CDR3 contains 17 residues. Trimming shortened V by 3 bases and J by 4 bases, and 18 bases separated the two germline ends.

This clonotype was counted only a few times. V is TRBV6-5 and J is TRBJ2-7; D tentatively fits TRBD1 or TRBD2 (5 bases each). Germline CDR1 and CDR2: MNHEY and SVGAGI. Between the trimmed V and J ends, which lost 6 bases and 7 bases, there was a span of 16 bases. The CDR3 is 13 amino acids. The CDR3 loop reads CASSSGQGGEQYF. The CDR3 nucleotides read TGTGCCAGCAGCTCCGGGCAGGGCGGGGAGCAGTACTTC.

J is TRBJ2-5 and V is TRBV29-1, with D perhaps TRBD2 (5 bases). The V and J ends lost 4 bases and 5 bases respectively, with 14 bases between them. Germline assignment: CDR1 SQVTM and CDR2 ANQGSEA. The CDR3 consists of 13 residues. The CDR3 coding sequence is TGCAGCGTTGGAGGACTCACCGGGGAGACCCAGTACTTC. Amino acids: CSVGGLTGETQYF.

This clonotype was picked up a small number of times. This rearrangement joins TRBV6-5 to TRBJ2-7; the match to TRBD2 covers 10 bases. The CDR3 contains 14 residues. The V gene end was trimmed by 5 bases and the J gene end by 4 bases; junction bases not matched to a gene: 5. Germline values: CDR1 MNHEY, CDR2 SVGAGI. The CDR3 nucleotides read TGTGCCAGCAGTGAACGTAGCGGGGGGTACGAGCAGTACTTC. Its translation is CASSERSGGYEQYF.